This T cell receptor beta chain was sequenced in a study of T-cell memory formation after mild COVID-19 (dated by TCRdb to the early 2020s). Broadly, across the study: Most TCR sequence clusters were specific to one of the two donors. Two young, previously healthy adult volunteers made up the cohort, one male and one female. Longitudinal TCRalpha and TCRbeta repertoire sequencing tracked T-cell clones expanding and contracting after mild COVID-19 in a couple of donors. Study-wide conclusions, independent of this receptor: Some responding clones were detected in pre-infection memory, suggesting pre-existing cross-reactive memory T cells joined the SARS-CoV-2 response. The second-wave clones that peaked on day 37 were not confirmed to be SARS-CoV-2 specific. Clones that contracted from day 15 to 85 showed balanced CD4/CD8 phenotypes, whereas a second wave of clones that expanded from day 15 to 37 leaned towards CD4+. Only a couple of mild cases were covered by the study, and larger cohorts that include severe cases with pre-infection samples were considered necessary. Contracting CD4+ clones were located mainly in the CM and EM memory subsets, whereas CD8+ clones were found to be enriched in EMRA.

The sequencer listed for this sample is Illumina NovaSeq 6000. TCRalpha and TCRbeta cDNA libraries were constructed by 5'RACE with constant-segment primers, with sample barcodes and unique molecular identifiers being introduced. RNA was extracted from every sample with Trizol reagent. Library amplification was performed in two PCR steps, and a second sample barcode and Illumina TruSeq adapters were introduced in the second step. Sequencing of libraries was performed on an Illumina NovaSeq with 2 x 150 bp paired-end reads. The source study handled its data this way. Reads were demultiplexed and collapsed into UMI-guided consensus sequences with migec v1.2.7. Using mixcr v2.1.11, UMI consensuses were aligned to TRA and TRB V and J templates and then assembled into clonotypes. A clonotype was counted as expanded or contracted only when both edgeR and NoisET called the clonotype significant, with the noise models trained on biological replicates. For edgeR calls, the cutoffs were a false discovery rate-adjusted p below 0.01 and a log2 fold-change threshold of 1. As an exploratory analysis of dynamics, max-normalized trajectories of the 1000 most abundant clonotypes were examined by PCA with hierarchical clustering. Each responding clone was given a CD4 or CD8 phenotype based on the CD4+ and CD8+ repertoires, which had been sequenced separately. The raw public reads went through TCRdb reprocessing: fastp at Q25, MiXCR clone calling, in-frame beta chains kept. Each CDR3 protein appears once, grouped with its most common genes and DNA. The V and J calls shown here were made by TCRdb, not taken from the authors' results. This sample gives 540,000 or so distinct CDR3 sequences in total; around 21% of them show up just once. Of the sample, roughly an eighth is held by the ten largest clones.

With regard to this clonotype: Its antigen has not been determined. No base-level quality is on record; no much larger clone is a single base apart.

Ficoll-Paque density gradient centrifugation was used to isolate PBMCs. Including cysteine and phenylalanine, the CDR3 has 16 amino acids. The sequence is cut down to CDR3 DNA, 48 bases in frame from base 1. Based on the germline V gene (reference sequence), the CDR1 and CDR2 sequences are LNHNV and YYDKDF. V is shortened by 5 bases, J by 4 bases, and the region joining them spans 18 bases. The rearrangement combines TRBV15 with TRBJ2-1; no D gene call is confident. Sequenced sample: PBMCs or a T cell subset sorted from them (not recorded which). The source is an adult woman who had mild COVID-19 (a few samples of this study predate the infection). The sample titles of this study are shuffled in the database, so cell type and time point are left out; the donor was told from shared clones. The CDR3 region has the sequence CATSPSDPPRYNEQFF. The nucleotides are TGTGCCACCAGCCCCTCAGATCCACCGAGGTACAATGAGCAGTTCTTC.